The clone carrying this T cell receptor (beta chain) occurred many times. This entry comes from a study of response to subunit inactivated influenza vaccine. TCRdb reprocessed the RT-PCR reads via MiXCR and lists one record per CDR3 protein. The table records over 400,000 distinct CDR3 sequences, roughly 13% of them present only once. Germline values: CDR1 SGHVS, CDR2 FQNEAQ. This CDR3 has 15 amino acids. The trim removed 5 bases at V and 2 bases at J, leaving 3 bases unmatched. The origin of this receptor is a man between 50 and 59 years old who received an inactivated influenza vaccine. Here the sequenced sample was PBMCs from blood, taken roughly 48 days after vaccination. V usage is TRBV7-8 and J usage is TRBJ2-1; 10 bases map to TRBD1. DNA for the CDR3: TGTGCCAGCAGCAAGGGACAGGGGACCTACAATGAGCAGTTCTTC. Protein: CASSKGQGTYNEQFF.